The clone carrying this TCR beta chain was recorded a few times. The antigen is undetermined. The data belong to a study of OX40 agonist ivuxolimab in advanced cancers. In the study overall: Mean age 60 years, range about 20 to 90; just over 80% male. Study findings and constraints: The authors also found low normalized T-cell clonal expansion in some nonresponders.

At baseline, cycle 4 day 1, and cycle 7 day 1, blood was sampled. The data were produced by immunoSEQ multiplex PCR, yet TCRdb's version contains in-frame clones alone and is incomplete. The sample shows fewer than 45,000 clones, 85% to 90% of them seen only once. There are 12 residues in the CDR3. Germline loops: CDR1 SGDLS, CDR2 YYNGEE. The ends were cut back, 4 bases at V and 2 bases at J, with 5 bases in the middle. This chain connects TRBV9 to TRBJ2-3; unclear D gene. This clonotype was obtained from an adult with an advanced solid tumor such as melanoma, head and neck, liver or kidney cancer. The material sequenced was CD4+ or CD8+ T cells sorted from blood, taken in a trial of the OX40 agonist ivuxolimab. The CDR3 loop reads CASSPHTDTQYF. CDR3 sequence (DNA): TGTGCCAGCAGCCCCCACACAGATACGCAGTATTTT.